The rows below give T cell receptor beta chains drawn from one sample of a study of blood T cell repertoires in COVID-19. Assay: immunoSEQ multiplex PCR; the TCRdb copy retains only in-frame clones and omits some. The table has approximately 310,000 clones, 75% to 90% seen once; the top ten hold about 1.9%. Source material: PBMCs or T cells enriched from blood (not recorded which). The source is a woman aged 25-40 years who had been exposed to COVID-19. CDR3s include the opening cysteine and the closing phenylalanine or tryptophan. The D gene is left open where the match is weak. Clone size appears in some rows only: once, few, many, or a class for an expanded clone.

v_call,clone_size,d_call,j_call,cdr3_nt,cdr3_aa
TRBV19,few,TRBD1,TRBJ1-2,TGTGCCAGTAGTGACGACGGACAGGGAACCACCTTC,CASSDDGQGTTF
TRBV13,.,.,TRBJ1-5,TGTGCCAGCAGCTTATCCGGACTGCCCGGCGATCAGCCCCAGCATTTT,CASSLSGLPGDQPQHF
TRBV2,few,TRBD1,TRBJ1-6,TGTGCCAGCAGTGGGGACAGGGGTTTCACTTCACCCCTCCACTTT,CASSGDRGFTSPLHF
TRBV7-2,.,TRBD1,TRBJ1-2,TGTGCCAGCAGCTTTGCACAGGGGATCTATGGCTACACCTTC,CASSFAQGIYGYTF
TRBV27,.,TRBD1,TRBJ1-4,TGTGCCAGCAGACAGGGGGAAGTAGAAAAACTGTTTTTT,CASRQGEVEKLFF
TRBV3-1/TRBV3-2,.,.,TRBJ1-2,TGTGCCAGCAGCCAAGATAGTAGCGGGGGGAATAACTATGGCTACACCTTC,CASSQDSSGGNNYGYTF
TRBV6-2/TRBV6-3,.,.,TRBJ1-5,TGTGCCAGCAGTTCCCGGCCTGAGGGTCGTCCTTATAGCAATCAGCCCCAGCATTTT,CASSSRPEGRPYSNQPQHF
TRBV19,.,.,TRBJ2-2,TGTGCCAGTAGTATCAGAGGAGGAGGGGAGCTGTTTTTT,CASSIRGGGELFF
TRBV28,few,TRBD1,TRBJ2-7,TGTGCCAGCAGTATGGACAGGGGCCTTCAGCAGTACTTC,CASSMDRGLQQYF
TRBV4-1,.,.,TRBJ2-3,TGCGCCAGCAGCATCGGGTGGTTACAGGGTACGCAGTATTTT,CASSIGWLQGTQYF
TRBV4-2,.,.,TRBJ2-7,TGTGCCAGCAGCCGAGGGTACGAGCAGTACTTC,CASSRGYEQYF
TRBV5-1,.,TRBD2,TRBJ2-7,TGCGCCAGCAGCTTGACCAGCGGGAGTACGTACGAGCAGTACTTC,CASSLTSGSTYEQYF
TRBV24-1,.,.,TRBJ2-5,TGTGCCACAGGGGTCCGAGAGACCCAGTACTTC,CATGVRETQYF
TRBV5-1,.,TRBD1,TRBJ1-1,TGCGCCAGCAGCCTCAGGACAGGGCGGAACACTGAAGCTTTCTTT,CASSLRTGRNTEAFF
TRBV4-3,.,TRBD1,TRBJ1-4,TGCGCCAGCAGCCAAGATTTCAACAGGGGTTTTGAAAAACTGTTTTTT,CASSQDFNRGFEKLFF
TRBV27,once,TRBD2,TRBJ2-3,TGTGCCAGCAATGGTGGGGGGGGCACAGATACGCAGTATTTT,CASNGGGGTDTQYF
TRBV9,.,.,TRBJ2-7,TGTGCCAGCAGCGTAGGTACTCTCAACTACGAGCAGTACTTC,CASSVGTLNYEQYF
TRBV5-1,.,TRBD1,TRBJ1-2,TGCGCCAGCAGCTTGGCCAGGGGGACAGGGGACGGCTACACCTTC,CASSLARGTGDGYTF
TRBV7-9,.,.,TRBJ2-1,TGTGCCAGCAGGAAACAGGTCTCCTACAATGAGCAGTTCTTC,CASRKQVSYNEQFF
TRBV9,.,TRBD1,TRBJ2-2,TGTGCCAGCAGCCCACCAGGGACAGGGTATACCGGGGAGCTGTTTTTT,CASSPPGTGYTGELFF
TRBV7-9,.,TRBD2,TRBJ2-3,TGTGCCAGCAGCTTAGAGGATACGCGGGAGGGGGATACGCAGTATTTT,CASSLEDTREGDTQYF
TRBV7-2,.,TRBD1,TRBJ2-7,TGTGCCAGCAGCAGGACAGGGGTTGAGCTCTACGAGCAGTACTTC,CASSRTGVELYEQYF
TRBV30,once,TRBD1,TRBJ2-2,TGTGCCTGGAGCACGACAGGGGCGACCGGGGAGCTGTTTTTT,CAWSTTGATGELFF
TRBV27,.,.,TRBJ2-1,TGTGCCAGCTCGAGGGTTTTTATAGCCGAGATCTCCTACAATGAGCAGTTCTTC,CASSRVFIAEISYNEQFF
TRBV10-3,.,.,TRBJ1-1,TGTGCCATCAGTCAATACCAGGGTGAAGCTTTCTTT,CAISQYQGEAFF
TRBV6-6,.,TRBD1,TRBJ1-1,TGTGCCAGCAGTACCCAGGGGGCGGACACTGAAGCTTTCTTT,CASSTQGADTEAFF
TRBV5-4,.,TRBD2,TRBJ2-3,TGTGCCAGCAGCTTGGCTGGCGGGGGGGGTGGAGATACGCAGTATTTT,CASSLAGGGGGDTQYF
TRBV6-6,.,TRBD1,TRBJ1-2,TGTGCCAGCAGTTATCCATCGGGACAGGGGAACTATGGCTACACCTTC,CASSYPSGQGNYGYTF
TRBV18,.,.,TRBJ2-3,TGTGCCAGCTCCCTTATGCCGGAGGGTGATACGCAGTATTTT,CASSLMPEGDTQYF
TRBV2,.,TRBD1,TRBJ1-2,TGTGCCAGCAGCGGGGACAGGGGGCTAGAGGGCTACACCTTC,CASSGDRGLEGYTF
TRBV27,.,.,TRBJ2-6,TGTGCCAGCACCAACTCTGGGGCCAACGTCCTGACTTTC,CASTNSGANVLTF
TRBV28,.,TRBD1,TRBJ1-5,TGTGCCAGCAAACCTCCCGGGACAGGGGATCAGCCCCAGCATTTT,CASKPPGTGDQPQHF
TRBV7-7,few,TRBD1,TRBJ1-5,TGTGCTAGCAGCTTAGCGAGGCAGGGGGGACGTCAGCCCCAGCATTTT,CASSLARQGGRQPQHF
TRBV2,.,TRBD1,TRBJ1-1,TGTGCCAGCATTATGGACAGGGGCAATGAAGCTTTCTTT,CASIMDRGNEAFF
TRBV5-1,.,TRBD1,TRBJ2-2,TGCGCCAGCAGCCCGGGACAGGGGGACACCGGGGAGCTGTTTTTT,CASSPGQGDTGELFF
TRBV9,.,.,TRBJ1-6,TGTGCCAGCAGCGTAGAACCGGGAATAGAGCCCCTCCACTTT,CASSVEPGIEPLHF
TRBV6-1,.,TRBD1,TRBJ1-5,TGTGCCAGCAGTGACAGGGGGGTTAATCAGCCCCAGCATTTT,CASSDRGVNQPQHF
TRBV25-1,.,TRBD1,TRBJ1-4,TGTGCCAGCAGTACACCGGGACAGGGTTATAATGAAAAACTGTTTTTT,CASSTPGQGYNEKLFF
TRBV7-3,.,.,TRBJ1-2,TGTGCCAGCAGCTTACGAGCGGGGGATGGCTACACCTTC,CASSLRAGDGYTF
TRBV7-2,.,.,TRBJ2-7,TGTGCCACCCGAAGGGCTAGCGTAACCTACGAGCAGTACTTC,CATRRASVTYEQYF
TRBV7-6,.,TRBD1,TRBJ1-4,TGTGCCAGCAGGAAACAGGGGACTAATGAAAAACTGTTTTTT,CASRKQGTNEKLFF
TRBV9,once,.,TRBJ2-1,TGTGCCAGCAGCAGGGGGGGAGACATCTCCTACAATGAGCAGTTCTTC,CASSRGGDISYNEQFF
TRBV6-1,.,TRBD1,TRBJ1-3,TGTGCCAGCAGTGGCCGGACAGGGACCTCTGGAAACACCATATATTTT,CASSGRTGTSGNTIYF
TRBV6-5,.,TRBD2,TRBJ2-7,TGTGCCAGCAGTTATGGGACTACCCTCCTCAACGAGCAGTACTTC,CASSYGTTLLNEQYF
TRBV9,.,.,TRBJ1-2,TGTGCCAGCAGCGTAGCTGTGGGCGACTATGGCTACACCTTC,CASSVAVGDYGYTF
TRBV6-5,once,.,TRBJ1-2,TGTGCCAGCAGTTCATCCTCGGGCTATGGCTACACCTTC,CASSSSSGYGYTF